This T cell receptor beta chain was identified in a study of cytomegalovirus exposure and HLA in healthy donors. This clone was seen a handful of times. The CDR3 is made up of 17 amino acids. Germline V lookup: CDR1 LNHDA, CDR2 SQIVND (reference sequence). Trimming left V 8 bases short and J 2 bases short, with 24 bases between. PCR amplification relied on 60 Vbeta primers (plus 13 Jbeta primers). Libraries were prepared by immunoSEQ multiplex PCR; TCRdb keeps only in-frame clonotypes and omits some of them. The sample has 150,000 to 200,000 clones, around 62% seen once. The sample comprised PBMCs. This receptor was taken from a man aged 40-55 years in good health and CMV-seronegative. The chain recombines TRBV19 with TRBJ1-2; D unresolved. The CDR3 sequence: CASSDTGFGPLNYGYTF. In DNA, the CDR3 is TGTGCCAGTTCAGACACCGGTTTTGGGCCTCTGAACTATGGCTACACCTTC.